This T cell receptor beta chain was identified in a study of Ad26.COV2.S vaccination and SARS-CoV-2 variants. Sample treatment: about 20 received Ad26.COV2.S at low or high dose, single or two shots; 5 received placebo; per-sample allocation not given. Repertoires come from day 63 after the first vaccine or placebo injection. Ad26 vector vaccine expressed Wuhan-strain SARS-CoV-2 spike. The data were produced by immunoSEQ multiplex PCR, yet TCRdb's version contains in-frame clones alone and is incomplete. The data hold under 550,000 clones, with approximately 90% observed a single time. The CDR3 loop spans 14 amino acids. The junction had 8 bases not matched to a gene; V was cut back by 5 bases and J by 6 bases. Germline V CDR1 and CDR2: SNHLY, FYNNEI.

Here the sequenced sample was peripheral blood, taken in a trial of Ad26.COV2.S vaccine versus placebo. The source of this sequence is a person between 18 and 65 years old who received the Ad26.COV2.S COVID-19 vaccine or a placebo. This chain joins TRBV2 and TRBJ2-3, with 7 bases that match TRBD1. The DNA of the CDR3 is TGTGCCAGCAGTCAAGACAGGGCGGCGGATACGCAGTATTTT. This encodes CASSQDRAADTQYF.